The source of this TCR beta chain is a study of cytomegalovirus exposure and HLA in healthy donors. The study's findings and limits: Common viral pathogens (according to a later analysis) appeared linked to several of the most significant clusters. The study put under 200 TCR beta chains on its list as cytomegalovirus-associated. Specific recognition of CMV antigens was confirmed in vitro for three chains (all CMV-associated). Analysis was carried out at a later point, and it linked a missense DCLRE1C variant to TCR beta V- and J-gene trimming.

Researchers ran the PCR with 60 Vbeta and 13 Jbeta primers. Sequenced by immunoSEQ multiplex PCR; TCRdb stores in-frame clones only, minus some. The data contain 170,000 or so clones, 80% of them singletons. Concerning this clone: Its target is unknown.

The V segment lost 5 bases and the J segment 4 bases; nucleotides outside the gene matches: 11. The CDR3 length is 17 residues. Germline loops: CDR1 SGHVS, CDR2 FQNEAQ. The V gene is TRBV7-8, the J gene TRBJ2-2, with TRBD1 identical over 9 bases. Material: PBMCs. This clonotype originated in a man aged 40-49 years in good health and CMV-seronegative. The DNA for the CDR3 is TGTGCCAGCAGCCCACCGCCGGGACAGGGAAGCACCGGGGAGCTGTTTTTT. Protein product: CASSPPPGQGSTGELFF.